This entry features one TCR beta chain sequence. The sample is drawn from a study of blood T cells in healthy people across ages. It was with a sample-barcoded 5' primer and a J-beta primer mix that a second PCR of roughly 7 to 11 cycles was run. TCRdb re-derived calls from the 5' RACE reads in MiXCR, one entry per CDR3 protein. Among around 1,000,000 distinct CDR3 sequences, 35% to 45% were seen once, and the ten largest hold 10% to 15%. The CDR3 is 15 amino acids. V was cut by 4 bases and J by 3 bases, with 15 bases left in between. CDR1 is SGDLS, CDR2 YYNGEE, per germline. The study isolated at least 7 million PBMCs from each sample.

Sequenced sample: blood. The TCR comes from a man between 18 and 29 years old in good health. The chain has TRBV9 and TRBJ2-3; D assignment may be TRBD1 or TRBD2 (6 bases each). CDR3: CASSPGAGVTDTQYF. The CDR3 DNA is TGTGCCAGCAGCCCGGGGGCAGGGGTAACAGATACGCAGTATTTT. The full variable domain, rest sourced from reference TRBV9 and TRBJ2-3, is DSGVTQTPKHLITATGQRVTLRCSPRSGDLSVYWYQQSLDQGLQFLIQYYNGEERAKGNILERFSAQQFPDLHSELNLSSLELGDSALYFCASSPGAGVTDTQYFGPGTRLTVL.